The 25 T cell receptor beta chains below all came from one sample that was sequenced in a study of blood T cell repertoires in COVID-19. This table comes from immunoSEQ multiplex PCR, and its TCRdb copy is limited to in-frame clones, with some not included. The table has roughly 180,000 clones, 85% to 90% seen once. The specimen was PBMCs or T cells enriched from blood (not recorded which). Receptors originate from a man aged 40-49 years who had recovered from COVID-19.

Only one count was recorded for this clone. The V call is TRBV19, the J call TRBJ2-7; 8 bases are a match to TRBD2. The CDR3 contains 15 residues. The V gene end was trimmed by 5 bases and the J gene end by 5 bases; junction bases not matched to a gene: 11. Germline CDR1 LNHDA, CDR2 SQIVND (reference sequence). In DNA, the CDR3 is TGTGCCAGTAGTCTAGCGGGCCAGGGTTTCGACGAGCAGTACTTC. This gives the protein CASSLAGQGFDEQYF.

The rearrangement uses TRBV9 and TRBJ1-5, with 8 bases aligning to TRBD1. Germline lookup yields CDR1 SGDLS and CDR2 YYNGEE. The CDR3 extends over 14 amino acids. J lost 7 bases, V lost 3 bases, and 6 bases had no gene match. CDR3 in amino acids: CASSETGTGQPQHF. The CDR3 coding sequence is TGTGCCAGCAGCGAAACAGGGACAGGACAGCCCCAGCATTTT.

V is TRBV18 and J is TRBJ2-7; perhaps TRBD2 as D (5 bases). CDR1 KGHSH and CDR2 LQKENI come from the germline V gene. Deletions cut 3 bases from V and 0 bases from J, with 12 bases between. The CDR3 consists of 15 residues. Here the CDR3 reads CASSPIEGLSYEQYF. CDR3 coding DNA: TGTGCCAGCTCACCTATAGAGGGCCTCTCCTACGAGCAGTACTTC.

The chain couples TRBV5-1 to TRBJ2-6; 10 positions match TRBD1. The V gene end was trimmed by 2 bases and the J gene end by 3 bases; junction bases not matched to a gene: 11. CDR1 and CDR2 from the germline V gene are SGHRS and YFSETQ. The CDR3 has 19 amino acids. The CDR3 sequence is CASSFLTGGKRFGANVLTF. The DNA for the CDR3 is TGCGCCAGCAGCTTCTTGACAGGGGGCAAGAGGTTTGGGGCCAACGTCCTGACTTTC.

V and J are TRBV21-1 and TRBJ2-7; the tabulated D call, TRBD2, remains unverified against the DNA. TRBV21-1 is assigned pseudogene status. The CDR3 totals 17 residues. CDR3 sequence: CASSKALQRGGRNEQYF. The DNA of the CDR3 is TGTGCCAGCAGCAAAGCGCTGCAGCGGGGGGGCCGGAACGAGCAGTACTTC.

The V and J genes are TRBV28 and TRBJ2-1; 10 bases map to TRBD1. The germline CDR1 and CDR2 sequences are MDHEN and SYDVKM. The CDR3 is 15 amino acids. The ends lost 5 bases at V and 4 bases at J; junction bases unmatched: 5. CDR3 region: CASSPDRGLYNEQFF. CDR3 DNA sequence: TGTGCCAGCAGTCCCGACAGGGGGCTATACAATGAGCAGTTCTTC.

This chain joins TRBV12-5 and TRBJ1-5, with TRBD1 identical over 10 bases. This CDR3 contains 15 residues. V lost 1 base and J lost 6; bases outside the gene matches: 3. Germline V gene data show CDR1 as LGHNT and CDR2 as FRNRAP. The CDR3: CASGLGQGARQPQHF. As DNA, the CDR3 is TGTGCTAGTGGTTTGGGACAGGGGGCGCGTCAGCCCCAGCATTTT. Drawing the rest from reference TRBV12-5 and TRBJ1-5, the complete variable domain is DARVTQTPRHKVTEMGQEVTMRCQPILGHNTVFWYRQTMMQGLELLAYFRNRAPLDDSGMPKDRFSAEMPDATLATLKIQPSEPRDSAVYFCASGLGQGARQPQHFGDGTRLSIL.

The rearrangement uses TRBV30 and TRBJ2-5; 7 positions agree with TRBD1. Germline lookup yields CDR1 GTSNPN and CDR2 SVGIG (reference sequence). V dropped 0 bases and J dropped 5; count of bases not matched to a gene: 3. The CDR3 has 13 amino acids. CDR3 sequence: CAWSVRGLETQYF. In DNA, the CDR3 is TGTGCCTGGAGTGTGAGGGGGCTGGAGACCCAGTACTTC.

The chain combines TRBV28 with TRBJ1-2; a weak D match, TRBD1 (5 bases). The ends were cut back, 10 bases at V and 7 bases at J, with 19 bases in the middle. This CDR3 is 13 amino acids long. Per the germline V gene, CDR1 is MDHEN and CDR2 is SYDVKM. CDR3 in amino acids: CATRSPGYGGYTF. The CDR3 coding sequence is TGTGCCACACGATCCCCAGGGTATGGTGGCTACACCTTC.

The chain links TRBV11-3 to TRBJ2-1, with 7 bases fitting TRBD2. The CDR3 is 14 amino acids. V was pared by 5 bases and J by 8 bases, with 9 bases of the junction left unmatched. The germline gives CDR1 SGHNT, CDR2 YENEEA. CDR3 coding DNA: TGTGCCAGCAGCCCTAGCGGACGGGACCATGAGCAGTTCTTC. Translated, it gives CASSPSGRDHEQFF.

The chain combines TRBV5-1 with TRBJ1-1; no firm D call. Deletions cut 4 bases from V and 3 bases from J, with 10 bases between. The CDR3 runs 13 residues. The V gene's germline CDR1 is SGHRS and CDR2 YFSETQ. The DNA of the CDR3 is TGCGCCAGCAGCCGAGATTCTTACACTGAAGCTTTCTTT. This gives the protein CASSRDSYTEAFF.

This chain connects TRBV6-5 to TRBJ1-2, with D unclear. Deletions cut 4 bases from V and 5 bases from J, with 14 bases between. Per the germline V gene, CDR1 is MNHEY and CDR2 is SVGAGI. The CDR3 loop spans 14 amino acids. The CDR3 nucleotides read TGTGCCAGCAGTTCCGACGGAGGACCGTATGGCTACACCTTC. This encodes CASSSDGGPYGYTF.

The rearrangement links TRBV5-1 to TRBJ2-7; D is undetermined. Germline V gene lookup returns CDR1 SGHRS and CDR2 YFSETQ. Trimming shortened V by 1 base and J by 1 base, and 9 bases separated the two germline ends. The CDR3 sequence is 14 residues long. CDR3 bases: TGCGCCAGCAGCTTGTGGCCGGGTTCCTACGAGCAGTACTTC. It is translated as CASSLWPGSYEQYF.

This chain connects TRBV3-1 (or the pseudogene TRBV3-2) to TRBJ1-2; 9 positions agree with TRBD1. The CDR3 has 12 amino acids. Unmatched junction bases numbered 2, after V lost 8 bases and J lost 4 bases. The germline CDR1 and CDR2 sequences are LGHDT and YNNKEL (reference sequence). As DNA, the CDR3 is TGTGCCAGCGAGGGACAGGGCTATGGCTACACCTTC. It is translated as CASEGQGYGYTF.

This clone has only one observation. This chain links TRBV27 with TRBJ2-3; perhaps TRBD1 as D (6 bases). The CDR3 has 18 residues. V lost 6 bases to trimming and J lost 0 bases, with 22 bases between them. CDR1 and CDR2 from the germline V gene are MNHEY and SMNVEV (reference sequence). The CDR3 region is CASSLDSRGLSSTDTQYF. CDR3 coding DNA: TGTGCCAGCAGCCTGGACAGCCGAGGACTTTCTAGCACAGATACGCAGTATTTT.

The chain is built from TRBV10-2 and TRBJ2-5; 8 bases fit TRBD2. V was clipped by 8 bases and J by 4 bases; unmatched bases: 12. This CDR3 is 15 amino acids long. Germline CDR1 WSHSY, CDR2 SAAADI. CDR3 in amino acids: CASSGGGGGAETQYF. The CDR3 DNA reads TGCGCCAGCTCCGGGGGGGGCGGCGGCGCAGAGACCCAGTACTTC.

This clone was counted between two and nine times. The genes are TRBV13 and TRBJ2-2; D is unresolved. With 4 bases removed from V and 4 bases from J, the gap between germline ends came to 7 bases. CDR1 PRHDT and CDR2 FYEKMQ come from the germline V gene (reference sequence). The CDR3 has 13 residues. CDR3 amino acids: CASSSYRTGELFF. In DNA, the CDR3 is TGTGCCAGCAGCTCCTATCGCACCGGGGAGCTGTTTTTT.

The chain couples TRBV20-1 to TRBJ2-3; D might be TRBD2 (6 bases). Trimming took off 6 bases at V and 9 bases at J, with 13 bases between the two ends. Germline V gene lookup returns CDR1 DFQATT and CDR2 SNEGSKA (reference sequence). The CDR3 has 11 residues. This CDR3 reads CSATTSNTQYF. The CDR3 DNA sequence: TGCAGTGCGACGACTAGTAACACGCAGTATTTT.

This chain joins TRBV6-5 and TRBJ1-2; TRBD1 might be the D (6 bases). Germline V gives CDR1 MNHEY, CDR2 SVGAGI. This CDR3 comprises 13 residues. Between the trimmed V and J ends, which lost 6 bases and 6 bases, there was a span of 14 bases. The CDR3 bases are TGTGCCAGCAGCAACCAGGGGTTTCATGGCTACACCTTC. Protein: CASSNQGFHGYTF.

This clone was seen a handful of times. CDR3 in DNA: TGTGCCAGCATGGCGGGGCCCAACACCGGGGAGCTGTTTTTT. It yields the protein CASMAGPNTGELFF. The V gene is TRBV2, the J gene TRBJ2-2, with a weak D call TRBD2 (6 bases). Trimming left V 7 bases short and J 2 bases short, with 11 bases between. The CDR3 has 14 residues. The germline gives CDR1 SNHLY, CDR2 FYNNEI.

The V call is TRBV20-1, the J call TRBJ2-1; D unclear. The V end was cut by 0 bases, the J end by 10 bases, with 7 bases between. Germline CDR1 DFQATT, CDR2 SNEGSKA (reference sequence). The CDR3 runs 11 residues. In DNA form, the CDR3 reads TGCAGTGCTAGAGATGGCTTAGAGCAGTTCTTC. This encodes CSARDGLEQFF.

The J gene is TRBJ2-6, the V gene TRBV4-1, with TRBD1 matching 11 bases. This CDR3 contains 20 residues. Per germline, CDR1 MGHRA and CDR2 YSYEKL. J lost 0 bases, V lost 0 bases, and 7 bases had no gene match. The CDR3 region is CASSQDIRGTGGSGANVLTF. CDR3 DNA: TGCGCCAGCAGCCAAGATATTCGTGGGACAGGGGGCTCTGGGGCCAACGTCCTGACTTTC.

The chain links TRBV24-1 to TRBJ1-2; a possible D gene is TRBD1 (5 bases). The V gene's germline CDR1 is KGHDR and CDR2 SFDVKD. This CDR3 is built from 19 residues. V gave up 4 bases and J gave up 0 bases, with 23 bases separating them. CDR3 amino acids: CATSEGIPTAKTTNYGYTF. The CDR3 DNA follows: TGTGCCACCAGTGAAGGCATTCCGACAGCCAAAACTACTAACTATGGCTACACCTTC.

V and J are TRBV9 and TRBJ2-1; D perhaps matches TRBD1 (5 bases). CDR3 length: 15 residues. Trimming stripped 0 bases from V and 1 base from J, with 8 bases between. CDR1 is SGDLS, CDR2 YYNGEE, per germline. The CDR3: CASSVGRVSYNEQFF. CDR3 coding DNA: TGTGCCAGCAGCGTAGGCAGGGTATCCTACAATGAGCAGTTCTTC. Variable domain in full (rest from reference TRBV9 and TRBJ2-1): DSGVTQTPKHLITATGQRVTLRCSPRSGDLSVYWYQQSLDQGLQFLIQYYNGEERAKGNILERFSAQQFPDLHSELNLSSLELGDSALYFCASSVGRVSYNEQFFGPGTRLTVL.

This clone occurred once. The chain joins TRBV12-3 or TRBV12-4 to TRBJ2-7, with D maybe TRBD1 (6 bases). Trimming removed 4 bases from V and 1 base from J, with 8 bases in between. This CDR3 contains 13 residues. The CDR3 DNA is TGTGCCAGCAGTTCGACAGGATCCTACGAGCAGTACTTC. Translation gives CASSSTGSYEQYF.